Sequencing of this T cell receptor (beta chain) was carried out in a study of blood T cell repertoires in COVID-19. In the study overall: The United States, Italy and Spain were the sources of the acute and convalescent COVID-19 samples. In each case, the material was cDNA or gDNA derived from T cells, B-cell-depleted T cells, or PBMCs.

The germline V and J ends were trimmed by 0 bases and 7 bases, with 18 bases remaining between them. The CDR3 consists of 16 residues. In germline, CDR1 is MGHRA, CDR2 YSYEKL. The protocol was immunoSEQ multiplex PCR, while the TCRdb copy is restricted to in-frame clones and leaves out a portion. Among under 150,000 clones, around 84% were seen once, and the ten largest hold 15% to 20%. Input material: peripheral blood. The chain carries TRBV4-1 and TRBJ1-2; D might be TRBD1 (6 bases). This TCR was sampled from a woman at least 80 years old with acute or convalescent COVID-19. As DNA, the CDR3 is TGCGCCAGCAGCCAAGATCTTGGACAGACCCCCGGTGGCTACACCTTC. Translating gives CASSQDLGQTPGGYTF.